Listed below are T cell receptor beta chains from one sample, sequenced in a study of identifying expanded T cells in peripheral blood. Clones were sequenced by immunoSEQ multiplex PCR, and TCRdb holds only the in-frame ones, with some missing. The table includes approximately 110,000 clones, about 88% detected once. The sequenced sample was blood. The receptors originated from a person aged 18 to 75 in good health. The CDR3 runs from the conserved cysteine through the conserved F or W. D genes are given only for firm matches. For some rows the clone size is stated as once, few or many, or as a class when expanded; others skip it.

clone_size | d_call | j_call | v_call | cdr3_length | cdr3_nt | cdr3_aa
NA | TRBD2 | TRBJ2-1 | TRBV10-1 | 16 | TGCGCCAGCAGTGCTAGACTAGCGGGGGGTCTCAATGAGCAGTTCTTC | CASSARLAGGLNEQFF
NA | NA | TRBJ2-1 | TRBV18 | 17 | TGTGCCAGCTCACCACCCCCACTAGAGCTTCAGGCCGATGAGCAGTTCTTC | CASSPPPLELQADEQFF
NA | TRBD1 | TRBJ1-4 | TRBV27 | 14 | TGTGCCAGCAGTCACGGACAGGAAGCTGAAAAACTGTTTTTT | CASSHGQEAEKLFF
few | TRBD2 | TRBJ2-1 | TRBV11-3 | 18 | TGTGCCAGCAGCCAAACCGGAACGACTAGCGGGACCTACAATGAGCAGTTCTTC | CASSQTGTTSGTYNEQFF
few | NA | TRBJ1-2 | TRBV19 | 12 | TGTGCCAGTAGTCCCCGGCAGCATGGCTACACCTTC | CASSPRQHGYTF
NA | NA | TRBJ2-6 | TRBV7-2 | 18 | TGTGCCAGCAGCTTAGTTGCTGGGGCTGGGACTGGGGCCAACGTCCTGACTTTC | CASSLVAGAGTGANVLTF
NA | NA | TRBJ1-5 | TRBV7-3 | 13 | TGTGCCAGCGGCCAGGGTAGCAATCAGCCCCAGCATTTT | CASGQGSNQPQHF
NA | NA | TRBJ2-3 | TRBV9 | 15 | TGTGCCAGCAGCGTAGGGGTTTTGCGGGCAGATACGCAGTATTTT | CASSVGVLRADTQYF
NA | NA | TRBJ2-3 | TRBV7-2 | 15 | TGTGCCAGCAGCTTAGCCGCGCCGGAGAGAGATACGCAGTATTTT | CASSLAAPERDTQYF
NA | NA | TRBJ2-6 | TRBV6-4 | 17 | TGTGCCAGCAGTTTTAAAAGGCCCAGCTCTGGGGCCAACGTCCTGACTTTC | CASSFKRPSSGANVLTF
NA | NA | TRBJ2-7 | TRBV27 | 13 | TGTGCCAGCAGTTGGTGGACCCAGGGGGAGCAGTACTTC | CASSWWTQGEQYF
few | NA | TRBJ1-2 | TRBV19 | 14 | TGTGCCAGTAGTTCCGGGGCGGTTAGCTATGGCTACACCTTC | CASSSGAVSYGYTF
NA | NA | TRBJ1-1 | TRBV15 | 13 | TGTGCCACCAGCCACGACAGAAACACTGAAGCTTTCTTT | CATSHDRNTEAFF
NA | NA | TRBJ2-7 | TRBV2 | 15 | TGTGCCAGCACGTTAGGGACCTTCAGCTCCTACGAGCAGTACTTC | CASTLGTFSSYEQYF
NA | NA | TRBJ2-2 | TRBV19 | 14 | TGTGCCAGTAGTATCCTCAGGAACACCGGGGAGCTGTTTTTT | CASSILRNTGELFF
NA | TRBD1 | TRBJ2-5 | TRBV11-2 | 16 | TGTGCCAGCAATCAAAGACAGGGGGCTGTTCAAGAGACCCAGTACTTC | CASNQRQGAVQETQYF
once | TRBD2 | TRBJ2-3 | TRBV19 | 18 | TGTGCCAGTAGTACTAGCGGGGGGGCCGGGTACAACACAGATACGCAGTATTTT | CASSTSGGAGYNTDTQYF
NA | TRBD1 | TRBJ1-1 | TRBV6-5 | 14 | TGTGCCAGCAGACGACAGGGGATGAACACTGAAGCTTTCTTT | CASRRQGMNTEAFF
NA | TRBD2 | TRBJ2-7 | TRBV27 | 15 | TGTGCCAGCAGTCCCCTCGGGCGGGAGGCCTACGAGCAGTACTTC | CASSPLGREAYEQYF
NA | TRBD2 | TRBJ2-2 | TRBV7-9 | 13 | TGTGCCAGCAGCTTCGGGACTAGCGGGGAGCTGTTTTTT | CASSFGTSGELFF
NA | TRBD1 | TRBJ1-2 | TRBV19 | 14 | TGTGCCAGTAGTTCGACAGGGGCCGACTATGGCTACACCTTC | CASSSTGADYGYTF
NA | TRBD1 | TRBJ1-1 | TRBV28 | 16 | TGTGCCAGCAGTTTAACCATAGGGGGCTGGGGCACTGAAGCTTTCTTT | CASSLTIGGWGTEAFF
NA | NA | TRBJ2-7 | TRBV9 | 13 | TGTGCCAGCAGCGTAGGGACCTCCTACGAGCAGTACTTC | CASSVGTSYEQYF
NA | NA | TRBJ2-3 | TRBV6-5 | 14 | TGTGCCAGCAGTCCCTCGACCCAATCCGCTACGCAGTATTTT | CASSPSTQSATQYF
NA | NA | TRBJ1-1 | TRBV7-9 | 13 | TGTGCCAGCAGCGAGCTAGGGTTCCTTGAAGCTTTCTTT | CASSELGFLEAFF
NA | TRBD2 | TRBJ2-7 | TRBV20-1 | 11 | TGCAGTGCAGCGGGAGTCGACGAGCAGTACTTC | CSAAGVDEQYF
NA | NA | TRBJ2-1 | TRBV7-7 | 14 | TGTGCCAGCAGTCCCACGCGTGGAAACAATGAGCAGTTCTTC | CASSPTRGNNEQFF
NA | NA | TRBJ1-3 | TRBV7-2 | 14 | TGTGCCAGCACCTCCACCGGTGCGGGAAACACCATATATTTT | CASTSTGAGNTIYF
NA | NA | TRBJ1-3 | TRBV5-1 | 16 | TGCGCCAGCAGCTTGGATCCTGGTGCCGCTGGAAACACCATATATTTT | CASSLDPGAAGNTIYF
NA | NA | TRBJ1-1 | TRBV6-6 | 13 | TGTGCCAGCAGCCTCCTGGCGAACACTGAAGCTTTCTTT | CASSLLANTEAFF
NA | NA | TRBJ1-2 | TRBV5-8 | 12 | TGTGCCAGCAGCCCACGAAGGGCTGGCTACACCTTC | CASSPRRAGYTF
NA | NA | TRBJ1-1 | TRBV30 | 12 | TGTGCCTGGAGAGTTGGGGGAACTGAAGCTTTCTTT | CAWRVGGTEAFF
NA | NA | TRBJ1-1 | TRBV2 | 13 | TGTGCCAGCAGGGTGACCATGAACACTGAAGCTTTCTTT | CASRVTMNTEAFF
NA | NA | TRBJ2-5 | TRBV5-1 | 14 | TGCGCCAGCACCCCCGGACGGGTAGGAGAGACCCAGTACTTC | CASTPGRVGETQYF
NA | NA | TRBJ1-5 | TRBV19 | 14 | TGTGCCAGTAGGGGAGGGAGTAGCAATCAGCCCCAGCATTTT | CASRGGSSNQPQHF
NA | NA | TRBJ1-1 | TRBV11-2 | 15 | TGTGCCAGCAGCCTCATACAGAACCTGAACACTGAAGCTTTCTTT | CASSLIQNLNTEAFF
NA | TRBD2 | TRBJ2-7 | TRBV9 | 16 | TGTGCCAGCAGCGTAGCTGGGAGGGGCAGCTCCTACGAGCAGTACTTC | CASSVAGRGSSYEQYF
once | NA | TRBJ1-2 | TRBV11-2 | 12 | TGTGCCAGCAGCTCGCCGACAGAGGACTACACCTTC | CASSSPTEDYTF
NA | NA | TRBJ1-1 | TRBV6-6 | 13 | TGTGCCAGCAGTTTTCAGGGTGACACTGAAGCTTTCTTT | CASSFQGDTEAFF
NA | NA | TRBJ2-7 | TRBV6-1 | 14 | TGTGCCAGCAGTGAATACAGGACCCCCTACGAGCAGTACTTC | CASSEYRTPYEQYF
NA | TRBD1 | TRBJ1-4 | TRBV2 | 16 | TGTGCCAGCAGATACGGACAGGGTGTGACTAATGAAAAACTGTTTTTT | CASRYGQGVTNEKLFF
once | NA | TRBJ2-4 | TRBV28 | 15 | TGTGCCAGCAGGGGTTATGGGTTGGGGGATGTCATTCAGTACTTC | CASRGYGLGDVIQYF